This T cell receptor (beta chain) came from a study of blood T cell repertoires in COVID-19. Study summary: Material from acute and convalescent COVID-19 was sourced from the United States, Italy and Spain.

Using immunoSEQ multiplex PCR, the repertoire was profiled, and TCRdb retains in-frame clones only, with some absent. The data show 95,000 to 150,000 clones, 60% to 85% seen once. This CDR3 spans 14 amino acids. Trimming took off 1 base at V and 1 base at J, with 8 bases between the two ends. From germline, CDR1 is SGHRS and CDR2 YFSETQ. Sequenced: peripheral blood. The receptor was derived from a man aged 65 to 85 with acute or convalescent COVID-19. The chain is built from TRBV5-1 and TRBJ1-1; tentatively, D is TRBD1 (5 bases). The CDR3 sequence: CASSLRGTNTEAFF. CDR3 nucleotide sequence: TGCGCCAGCAGCTTGAGGGGTACGAACACTGAAGCTTTCTTT.